This is a list of T cell receptor beta chains from one sample in a study of blood T cell repertoires in COVID-19. Sequencing used immunoSEQ multiplex PCR; TCRdb keeps in-frame clones, though not all of them. Here the sample spans a few hundred thousand clones, about 83% being singletons. The sequencing sample was made of peripheral blood. These TCRs come from a man between 60 and 75 years old who had recovered from COVID-19. CDR3s include the opening cysteine and the closing phenylalanine or tryptophan. Fields, in order: V gene, clone size, D gene, J gene, CDR3 protein, CDR3 DNA. A D gene is named only where the DNA matches it firmly. Some rows mark clone size as missing; the rest say once, few, many or name a class of expanded clone.

TRBV28,NA,NA,TRBJ2-2,CASSFPQGRTGELFF,TGTGCCAGCAGTTTCCCACAGGGGAGGACCGGGGAGCTGTTTTTT
TRBV27,NA,TRBD1,TRBJ1-2,CASSSPGQGSNYGYTF,TGTGCCAGCAGTTCGCCGGGACAGGGGTCTAACTATGGCTACACCTTC
TRBV28,NA,NA,TRBJ2-1,CASSLWDSSYNEQFF,TGTGCCAGCAGTTTATGGGACAGTTCCTACAATGAGCAGTTCTTC
TRBV25-1,once,NA,TRBJ1-2,CASSGQIYGYTF,TGTGCCAGCAGTGGACAGATCTATGGCTACACCTTC
TRBV4-1,NA,TRBD1,TRBJ1-5,CASSQDLGTGGSTQHF,TGCGCCAGCAGCCAAGATTTGGGAACAGGGGGTTCGACCCAGCATTTT
TRBV12-5,NA,TRBD1,TRBJ2-2,CASLTGWAGELFF,TGTGCTAGTTTGACAGGGTGGGCCGGGGAGCTGTTTTTT
TRBV28,NA,NA,TRBJ1-2,CASSLEQGGYGYTF,TGTGCCAGCAGCCTAGAACAGGGAGGGTATGGCTACACCTTC
TRBV7-8,NA,TRBD2,TRBJ2-1,CASSLGLAGARNEQFF,TGTGCCAGCAGCTTGGGACTAGCGGGGGCGAGGAATGAGCAGTTCTTC
TRBV10-1,NA,TRBD1,TRBJ2-1,CASSDRTGAYEQFF,TGCGCCAGCAGTGATAGGACAGGGGCCTATGAGCAGTTCTTC
TRBV30,once,NA,TRBJ1-2,CAWADMGGYTF,TGTGCCTGGGCCGATATGGGCGGCTACACCTTC
TRBV7-2,NA,NA,TRBJ2-7,CASSLRQVSYEQYF,TGTGCCAGCAGCTTAAGACAGGTTTCCTACGAGCAGTACTTC
TRBV6-5,NA,NA,TRBJ2-7,CASIYISGTTAYEQYF,TGTGCCAGCATTTATATTTCTGGGACAACTGCCTACGAGCAGTACTTC
TRBV5-1,NA,NA,TRBJ1-4,CASSLAGEGEKLFF,TGCGCCAGCAGCTTGGCTGGGGAGGGAGAAAAACTGTTTTTT
TRBV19,NA,NA,TRBJ2-7,CASSMEPLEEQYF,TGTGCCAGTAGTATGGAGCCTCTGGAGGAGCAGTACTTC
TRBV4-1,once,NA,TRBJ2-2,CASSQIVGHNTGELFF,TGCGCCAGCAGCCAAATCGTGGGACACAACACCGGGGAGCTGTTTTTT
TRBV9,NA,NA,TRBJ2-3,CASSALTVLTDTQYF,TGTGCCAGCAGCGCCTTGACAGTTCTCACAGATACGCAGTATTTT
TRBV28,NA,NA,TRBJ1-1,CASTVRDYTEAFF,TGTGCCAGCACGGTCCGGGACTACACTGAAGCTTTCTTT
TRBV11-2,once,NA,TRBJ1-2,CASSLQGNVYGYTF,TGTGCCAGCAGCTTACAGGGGAATGTCTATGGCTACACCTTC
TRBV10-2,NA,TRBD1,TRBJ2-7,CASSDNRGGEQYF,TGCGCCAGCAGTGATAACAGGGGTGGTGAGCAGTACTTC
TRBV27,NA,NA,TRBJ1-2,CASSPWGGVNGYTF,TGTGCCAGCAGTCCTTGGGGCGGGGTAAATGGCTACACCTTC
TRBV6-1,NA,TRBD2,TRBJ2-7,CASSAKTSGSTYEQYF,TGTGCCAGCAGTGCTAAGACTAGCGGGAGTACCTACGAGCAGTACTTC
TRBV6-5,once,NA,TRBJ1-2,CASSGNYGYTF,TGTGCCAGCAGCGGGAACTATGGCTACACCTTC
TRBV5-4,NA,NA,TRBJ2-3,CASSLFPPLSSSTDTQYF,TGTGCCAGCAGCTTGTTCCCCCCCCTGTCTAGCAGCACAGATACGCAGTATTTT
TRBV2,NA,TRBD1,TRBJ1-4,CASSLRQGSNEKLFF,TGTGCCAGCAGTTTGCGACAGGGTAGTAATGAAAAACTGTTTTTT
TRBV7-3,NA,TRBD2,TRBJ2-1,CASSLRAPGGTYNEQFF,TGTGCCAGCAGCTTAAGGGCGCCGGGGGGAACCTACAATGAGCAGTTCTTC
TRBV11-2,once,TRBD1,TRBJ1-3,CASSNQGAGNTIYF,TGTGCCAGCAGCAACCAGGGGGCTGGAAACACCATATATTTT
TRBV18,once,NA,TRBJ1-1,CASSTPTNTEAFF,TGTGCCAGCTCAACGCCTACGAACACTGAAGCTTTCTTT
TRBV5-1,NA,TRBD2,TRBJ2-3,CASSVLALYTDTQYF,TGCGCCAGCAGTGTACTAGCGCTATACACAGATACGCAGTATTTT
TRBV7-2,NA,NA,TRBJ2-5,CASSLRNPGQETQYF,TGTGCCAGCAGCTTACGTAACCCCGGGCAAGAGACCCAGTACTTC
TRBV11-3,NA,TRBD1,TRBJ2-7,CASSSTQGAKNEQYF,TGTGCCAGCAGCTCCACACAGGGGGCGAAGAACGAGCAGTACTTC
TRBV3-1/TRBV3-2,NA,NA,TRBJ1-6,CASSHRGATPLHF,TGTGCCAGCAGCCATAGGGGTGCGACACCCCTCCACTTT
TRBV5-1,NA,NA,TRBJ1-2,CASSLAPRDDYTF,TGCGCCAGCAGCTTGGCCCCCAGGGATGACTACACCTTC
TRBV30,once,TRBD2,TRBJ2-3,CAWSPIGGSGRARSTDTQYF,TGTGCCTGGAGCCCGATAGGGGGGAGCGGGAGGGCCAGGAGTACAGATACGCAGTATTTT
TRBV6-5,NA,TRBD1,TRBJ1-3,CASSYLTGSGNTIYF,TGTGCCAGCAGTTACCTGACAGGGAGCGGAAACACCATATATTTT
TRBV11-3,NA,NA,TRBJ2-3,CASSLGAGPDTQYF,TGTGCCAGCAGCTTAGGGGCAGGCCCAGATACGCAGTATTTT
TRBV27,NA,NA,TRBJ2-7,CASRKTGIYEQYF,TGTGCCAGCAGGAAGACAGGAATCTACGAGCAGTACTTC
TRBV9,NA,NA,TRBJ1-1,CASSVGFGVGTEAFF,TGTGCCAGCAGCGTAGGGTTCGGGGTAGGCACTGAAGCTTTCTTT
TRBV18,NA,TRBD1,TRBJ1-4,CASSPRTGGGGEKLFF,TGTGCCAGCTCACCGAGAACAGGGGGCGGTGGTGAAAAACTGTTTTTT
TRBV15,NA,TRBD1,TRBJ2-5,CATNPGGGEETQYF,TGTGCCACCAACCCAGGGGGCGGAGAAGAGACCCAGTACTTC
TRBV6-5,NA,NA,TRBJ1-5,CASRSTGIADQPQHF,TGTGCCAGCAGATCCACAGGAATTGCCGATCAGCCCCAGCATTTT
TRBV7-3,few,TRBD1,TRBJ2-7,CASSLGTGRSYEQYF,TGTGCCAGCAGCCTCGGGACAGGGCGGTCCTACGAGCAGTACTTC
TRBV7-3,NA,NA,TRBJ1-1,CASAIHADTEAFF,TGTGCCAGCGCGATACATGCGGACACTGAAGCTTTCTTT
TRBV30,NA,NA,TRBJ1-5,CAWRGGANQPQHF,TGTGCCTGGCGGGGGGGAGCAAATCAGCCCCAGCATTTT
TRBV2,NA,TRBD2,TRBJ2-7,CASRESGGGYEQYF,TGTGCCAGCAGGGAGAGCGGGGGTGGCTACGAGCAGTACTTC
TRBV30,NA,TRBD2,TRBJ2-3,CAWSGTSGGRADTQYF,TGTGCCTGGAGTGGGACTAGCGGGGGGAGAGCAGATACGCAGTATTTT
TRBV2,NA,NA,TRBJ2-1,CASSPIAEDEQFF,TGTGCCAGCAGTCCAATAGCGGAGGATGAGCAGTTCTTC
TRBV3-1/TRBV3-2,once,TRBD2,TRBJ2-1,CASQREGHNEQFF,TGTGCCAGCCAGCGGGAGGGGCACAATGAGCAGTTCTTC
TRBV2,NA,NA,TRBJ2-3,CASIVTDTQYF,TGTGCCAGCATAGTCACAGATACGCAGTATTTT
TRBV2,NA,NA,TRBJ1-2,CASRDRQANYGYTF,TGTGCCAGCAGGGATAGACAGGCTAACTATGGCTACACCTTC
TRBV5-1,NA,NA,TRBJ1-1,CASSFSGANGPEAFF,TGCGCCAGCAGCTTTAGCGGGGCCAATGGTCCTGAAGCTTTCTTT
TRBV7-9,NA,TRBD1,TRBJ1-5,CALGTGGNSNQPQHF,TGTGCCCTCGGCACAGGGGGTAACAGCAATCAGCCCCAGCATTTT
TRBV3-1/TRBV3-2,NA,TRBD1,TRBJ2-5,CASSPPRGETQYF,TGTGCCAGCAGCCCGCCCAGGGGGGAGACCCAGTACTTC
TRBV5-8,many,NA,TRBJ2-1,CASSLEGERYEQFF,TGTGCCAGCAGCTTGGAAGGGGAACGGTATGAGCAGTTCTTC
TRBV5-1,NA,TRBD2,TRBJ2-1,CASSLGLAGWDEQFF,TGCGCCAGCAGCCTGGGACTAGCGGGGTGGGATGAGCAGTTCTTC